This T cell receptor (beta chain) originates from a study of T cells after yellow fever vaccination. Study conclusions and caveats: Within FACS-sorted repertoires, abundant clonotypes contaminating from the bulk population could be present. Most primary-vaccination clones recurred post-booster (approximately 95% CD4, around 86% CD8).

At least ten counts were recorded for this clonotype. What it binds is not known. TCRdb called the 5' RACE reads again in MiXCR, with one record for every CDR3 protein. This table holds 310,000 or so distinct CDR3 sequences, about 3.5% found once. The source was PBMCs, collected on the day of the yellow fever booster vaccination. The TCR sequence derives from a man younger than 30 who received the YFV17D yellow fever vaccine.

The CDR3 DNA reads as TGTGCCTGGAGTGCAACTAGCAACCAAGAGACCCAGTACTTC. This gives the protein CAWSATSNQETQYF. The chain has TRBV30 and TRBJ2-5; TRBD2 is a possible D gene (6 bases). CDR3 size: 14 residues. The germline V and J ends were trimmed by 1 base and 0 bases, with 9 bases remaining between them. The V gene's germline CDR1 is GTSNPN and CDR2 SVGIG (reference sequence).